One TCR beta chain is described in this entry. This clone's antigen is unknown. This sample is drawn from a study of CXCR3-negative and CXCR3-positive naive CD8 T cells (dated by TCRdb to the late 2010s). As for the study more broadly: In total, approximately 130 million TRB reads were obtained, corresponding to roughly 1.5 +/- 0.3 million reads per library. Data from about 12 donors, pooled across two independent experiments, went into the diversity and physicochemical repertoire analyses. Naive subsets from 5 or 6 donors and memory cells from 3 donors were included in the TRBV-TRBJ cluster analysis.

The CDR1 and CDR2 encoded by the germline V gene are SGHRS and YFSETQ. The CDR3 contains 13 residues, cysteine and phenylalanine counted. No DNA sequence is on record. The run used a NextSeq 550. The Human TCR Profiling Kit (MiLaboratory) was used to make UMI-labeled 5' RACE TRB cDNA libraries. The full amount of extracted RNA was used for cDNA synthesis, and the full amount of resulting cDNA was used for PCR amplification. Libraries were prepared in parallel with an identical number of PCR cycles. Per the original workflow: About 53,000 +/- 9,400 unique UMI-labeled TRB cDNA molecules per library were extracted with MIGEC and MiXCR, with at least two reads per UMI required. On average, each library contained approximately 40,000 +/- 10,000 functional in-frame TRB CDR3 nucleotide clonotypes without stop codons. After each sample was downsampled to 5000 UMI-labeled TRB molecules, VDJtools was used to calculate diversity metrics such as normalized Shannon-Wiener and Chao1. For the central five CDR3 residues, VDJtools calculated physicochemical properties weighted by clonotype size, namely interaction energy, strength, volume and Kidera factor 4. TCRdb reprocessed the reads, reporting each CDR3 protein sequence once and no DNA. TCRdb, rather than the study authors, made the V and J calls. The sample table gives tens of thousands of distinct CDR3 sequences. The ten largest make up around 0.99% of the sample.

What the study reported, not specific to this receptor: Repertoire diversity was comparably high in both naive subsets but much lower in memory CD8+ T cells. Because surface CD5, which is linked to self-reactivity in mice, was comparable between the naive subsets, TCR interaction strength was also inferred from the physicochemical properties of TRB CDR3s. Naive CXCR3-negative and CXCR3-positive cells from the same donor showed similar TRBV-TRBJ usage, whereas memory cells showed distinct patterns. Compared with CXCR3-negative naive cells, CXCR3-positive naive cells had TRB CDR3s with higher hydrophobicity (lower Kidera factor 4), lower energy, and higher strength and volume indices. Freshly isolated PBMCs were used for most assays because CXCR3 expression went down partially after cryopreservation.

For each CD8+ T cell subset, flow sorting was done in triplicate, and a few hundred thousand cells per subset went directly into RLT lysis buffer. To keep memory contaminants out, a stringent definition of naive CD8+ T cells was applied: CD45RO-CCR7+CD27+CD95-. Peripheral blood mononuclear cells were isolated from buffy coats using standard density gradient centrifugation. A FACSAria III was used to flow-sort naive CXCR3-negative and CXCR3-positive CD8+ T cells. Total RNA was extracted from sorted cells using an RNeasy Mini Kit. The sample taken for sequencing was naive CXCR3- CD8+ T cells from blood. The cell subset or site label, as the study defines it: CD45RO-CCR7+CD27+CD95- naive CD8+ T cells lacking CXCR3 (TNR3-). The clonotype originates from a human donor in good health. Some clones in this sample may be carry-over from other donors' samples. The V gene is TRBV5-1 and the J gene is TRBJ2-7; TCRdb's D call of TRBD2 is untestable without DNA. The CDR3 loop reads CASSRDSGYEQYF. Full variable domain (CDR3 extended with the reference TRBV5-1 and TRBJ2-7 proteins): KAGVTQTPRYLIKTRGQQVTLSCSPISGHRSVSWYQQTPGQGLQFLFEYFSETQRNKGNFPGRFSGRQFSNSRSEMNVSTLELGDSALYLCASSRDSGYEQYFGPGTRLTVT.